Shown below are 8 T cell receptor beta chains from a single sample sequenced in a study of breast tumors, draining lymph nodes, adjacent tissues. Axillary draining lymph nodes of breast cancer patients supplied the node samples. TCRdb called the multiplex PCR reads again in MiXCR, with one record for every CDR3 protein. Seen here are about 230,000 distinct CDR3 sequences, 32% observed once, and the top ten hold approximately 1.5%. The sequencing input was axillary lymph node tissue. These receptors all come from a female donor with breast cancer. Some clones in this sample may be carry-over from other donors' samples.

Concerning this clonotype: This could be a read error, since a much larger clone is one nucleotide away. In this CDR3 the conserved last residue, phenylalanine or tryptophan, is missing, so a read error is likely. The V and J genes are TRBV7-2 and TRBJ2-5; 7 bases match TRBD2. V dropped 4 bases and J dropped 5; count of bases not matched to a gene: 7. Germline V lookup: CDR1 SGHTA, CDR2 FQGNSA. There are 14 residues in the CDR3. CDR3 sequence reads: CASSSSLADETQYL. CDR3 nucleotide sequence: TGTGCCAGCAGCTCGTCTCTAGCGGACGAGACCCAGTACCTC.

The chain links TRBV6-5 to TRBJ1-1, with 8 nucleotides matching TRBD1. J gave up 1 base and V 8 bases, and 3 bases lay outside the gene matches. In germline, CDR1 is MNHEY, CDR2 SVGAGI. The CDR3 totals 13 residues. The CDR3 DNA reads as TGTGCCAGCTGGACAGGGCCGAACACTGAAGCTTTCTTT. Its protein product is CASWTGPNTEAFF.

This clonotype was observed a single time. No conserved phenylalanine or tryptophan is present at the end of the CDR3, so a read error is the likely explanation. The V gene is TRBV19, the J gene TRBJ2-1; D possibly corresponds to TRBD1 (6 bases). Looked up from germline, CDR1 is LNHDA and CDR2 is SQIVND (reference sequence). The CDR3 sequence is 13 residues long. The DNA of the CDR3 is TGCGCCAGTAGGGGGACGGTATACAATGAGCAGTTCATC. Translated, it gives CASRGTVYNEQFI.

Of note for this clonotype: One base away lies a much larger clone, so this may be a sequencing read error. This chain links TRBV6-1 with TRBJ2-3; a weak D match, TRBD1 (6 bases). The CDR3 totals 14 residues. CDR1 MNHNS and CDR2 SASEGT come from the germline V gene. Trimming cost V 8 bases and J 4 bases, with 16 bases left between them. The chain's CDR3 is CASSQGSGADTQYF. In nucleotides, the CDR3 is TGTGCCAGCTCACAGGGAAGTGGGGCAGATACGCAGTATTTT.

The chain is built from TRBV28 and TRBJ1-5, with D maybe TRBD1 (5 bases). Per germline, CDR1 MDHEN and CDR2 SYDVKM. The CDR3 covers 18 residues. The germline V and J ends were trimmed by 5 bases and 2 bases, with 22 bases remaining between them. CDR3 DNA sequence: TGTGCCAGCAGTAGCCGGGAGGGGAACAGGAGTGGCAATCAGCCCCAGCATTTT. The encoded protein is CASSSREGNRSGNQPQHF.

This clonotype was observed at least ten times. J is TRBJ2-1 and V is TRBV20-1, with D maybe TRBD1 (11 bases). Trimming left V 1 base short and J 8 bases short, with 30 bases between. Germline V gene sequence: CDR1 DFQATT, CDR2 SNEGSKA (reference sequence). This CDR3 region has 19 residues. As DNA, the CDR3 is TGCAGTGCTAGAGGGTGGGGACAGGGGGTAGCTAGCGGGAGTTATGAGCAGTTCTTC. This sequence encodes CSARGWGQGVASGSYEQFF.

This clonotype was recorded many times. A single base separates this from a much larger clone, so it may be a read error. The chain links TRBV20-1 to TRBJ2-7; 7 positions agree with TRBD1. The CDR3 runs to 14 residues. The V gene end was trimmed by 1 base and the J gene end by 6 bases; junction bases not matched to a gene: 9. Germline V gives CDR1 DFQATT, CDR2 SNEGSKA (reference sequence). The CDR3, as DNA: TGCAGTGCTAGAGGAAACGGACAGGACTCCGAGCAGTACTTC. It is translated as CSARGNGQDSEQYF.

This clonotype was observed at least ten times. The rearrangement uses TRBV12-3 or TRBV12-4 and TRBJ2-3, with a weak D call TRBD1 (6 bases). The CDR3 loop spans 14 amino acids. Deletions cut 10 bases from V and 2 bases from J, with 16 bases between. The CDR3 region is CATRGGVDTDTQYF. The CDR3 DNA sequence: TGTGCCACCAGGGGTGGAGTCGACACAGATACGCAGTATTTT.